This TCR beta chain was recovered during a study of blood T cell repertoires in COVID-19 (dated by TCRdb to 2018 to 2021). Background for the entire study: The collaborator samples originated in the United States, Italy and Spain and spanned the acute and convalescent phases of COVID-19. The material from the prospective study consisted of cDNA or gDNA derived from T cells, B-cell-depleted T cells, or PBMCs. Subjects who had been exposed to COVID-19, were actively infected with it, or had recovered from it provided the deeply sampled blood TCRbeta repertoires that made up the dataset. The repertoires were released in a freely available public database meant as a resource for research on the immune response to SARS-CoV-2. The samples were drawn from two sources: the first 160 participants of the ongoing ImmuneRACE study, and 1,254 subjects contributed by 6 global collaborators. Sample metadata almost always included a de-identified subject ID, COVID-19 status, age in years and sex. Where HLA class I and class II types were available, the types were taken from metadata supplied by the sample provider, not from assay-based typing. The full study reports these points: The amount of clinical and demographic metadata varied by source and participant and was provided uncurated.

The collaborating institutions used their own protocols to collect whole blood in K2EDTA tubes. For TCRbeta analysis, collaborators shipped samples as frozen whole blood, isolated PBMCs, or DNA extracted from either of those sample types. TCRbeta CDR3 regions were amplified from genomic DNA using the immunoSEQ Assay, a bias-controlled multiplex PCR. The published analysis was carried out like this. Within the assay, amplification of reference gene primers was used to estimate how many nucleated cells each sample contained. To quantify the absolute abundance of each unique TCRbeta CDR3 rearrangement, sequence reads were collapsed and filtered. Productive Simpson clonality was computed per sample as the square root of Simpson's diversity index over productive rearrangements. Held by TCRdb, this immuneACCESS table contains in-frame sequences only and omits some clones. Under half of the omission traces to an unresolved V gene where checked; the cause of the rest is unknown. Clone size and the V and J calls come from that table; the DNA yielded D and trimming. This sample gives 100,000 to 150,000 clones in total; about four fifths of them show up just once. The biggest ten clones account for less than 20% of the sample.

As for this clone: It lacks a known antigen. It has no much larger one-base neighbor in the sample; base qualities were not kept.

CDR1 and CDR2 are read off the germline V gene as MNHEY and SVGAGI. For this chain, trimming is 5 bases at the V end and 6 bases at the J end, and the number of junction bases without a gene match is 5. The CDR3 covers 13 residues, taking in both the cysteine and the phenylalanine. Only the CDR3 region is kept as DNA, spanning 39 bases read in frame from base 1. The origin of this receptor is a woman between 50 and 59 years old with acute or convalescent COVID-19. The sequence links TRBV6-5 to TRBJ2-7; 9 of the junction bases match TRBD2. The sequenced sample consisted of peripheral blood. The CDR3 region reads CASSQGLASEQYF. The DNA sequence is TGTGCCAGCAGTCAGGGACTAGCTAGCGAGCAGTACTTC.